The clone carrying this T cell receptor (beta chain) was detected many times. Axillary draining lymph nodes of breast cancer patients supplied the node samples. This sample was taken from a study of breast tumors, draining lymph nodes, adjacent tissues. TCRdb re-called the multiplex PCR reads through MiXCR, storing one row per CDR3 protein. The repertoire holds approximately 180,000 distinct CDR3 sequences, with around 35% as singletons. The CDR3 sequence is 15 residues long. Per germline, CDR1 MNHNS and CDR2 SASEGT. Between the trimmed V and J ends, which lost 8 bases and 1 base, there was a span of 17 bases.

The chain joins TRBV6-1 to TRBJ1-2; TRBD1 might be the D (5 bases). Sequenced input: axillary lymph node tissue. The receptor comes from a female donor with breast cancer. Some clones in this sample may be carry-over from other donors' samples. The CDR3, as DNA: TGTGCCAGCTCCCGAGTGACAAGGGGTAACTATGGCTACACCTTC. This encodes CASSRVTRGNYGYTF.